A selection of T cell receptor beta chains follows, all from one sample in a study of shared clonotypes between healthy human individuals. This table comes from immunoSEQ multiplex PCR, and its TCRdb copy is limited to in-frame clones, with some not included. This sample has 2,500,000 or so clones, with 80% to 95% found just once. Input material: naive CD4+ T cells from PBMCs. The receptors were gathered from a man between 18 and 35 years old in good health. Some clones in this sample may be carry-over from other donors' samples. The CDR3 runs from the conserved cysteine through the conserved F or W. Fields, in order: D gene, CDR3 length, J gene, V gene, clone size, CDR3 protein, CDR3 DNA. The D gene is left open where the match is weak. Size tells how often a clone was seen (once, few, many) or the class of an expanded clone, and some rows leave it out.

>-|14|TRBJ2-6|TRBV6-5|-
CASSRFAGANVLTF
TGTGCCAGCAGTCGATTCGCTGGGGCCAACGTCCTGACTTTC
>TRBD2|15|TRBJ2-1|TRBV19|-
CAGTQGTSDYNEQFF
TGTGCCGGTACACAAGGGACTAGCGACTACAATGAGCAGTTCTTC
>TRBD1|17|TRBJ1-2|TRBV7-2|-
CASSFPSGQGIRNGYTF
TGTGCCAGCAGCTTCCCTTCGGGACAGGGAATAAGGAATGGCTACACCTTC
>TRBD1|17|TRBJ1-1|TRBV7-3|-
CASSLNAGGAGVTEAFF
TGTGCCAGCAGCTTAAATGCAGGGGGGGCCGGTGTCACTGAAGCTTTCTTT
>-|16|TRBJ2-7|TRBV28|-
CASSRLGGRSSYEQYF
TGTGCCAGCAGTCGCTTGGGGGGTCGAAGCTCCTACGAGCAGTACTTC
>TRBD1|15|TRBJ1-5|TRBV19|-
CASSDRDNSNQPQHF
TGTGCCAGTAGCGACAGGGACAATAGCAATCAGCCCCAGCATTTT
>TRBD1|13|TRBJ2-2|TRBV29-1|-
CSAGQGVTGELFF
TGCAGCGCGGGACAGGGGGTCACCGGGGAGCTGTTTTTT
>-|14|TRBJ2-5|TRBV6-6|-
CASSYSGGQETQYF
TGTGCCAGCAGTTACTCAGGGGGCCAAGAGACCCAGTACTTC
>-|16|TRBJ2-3|TRBV29-1|-
CSAEGLSFGSTDTQYF
TGCAGCGCAGAGGGGCTTAGCTTCGGAAGCACAGATACGCAGTATTTT
>-|16|TRBJ2-7|TRBV4-2|-
CASSHVSGSRVYEQYF
TGTGCCAGCAGCCATGTTTCAGGGAGCCGGGTCTACGAGCAGTACTTC
>-|15|TRBJ2-6|TRBV19|once
CASSSWFSGANVLTF
TGTGCCAGTAGTTCCTGGTTCTCTGGGGCCAACGTCCTGACTTTC
>-|15|TRBJ2-7|TRBV5-6|once
CASSLAGQGHYEQYF
TGTGCCAGCAGCTTGGCCGGGCAGGGCCATTACGAGCAGTACTTC
>-|16|TRBJ2-1|TRBV28|-
CASNPMKRGIDNEQFF
TGTGCCAGTAACCCCATGAAGAGGGGCATTGACAATGAGCAGTTCTTC
>-|14|TRBJ2-7|TRBV28|-
CASSLRDPAREQYF
TGTGCCAGCAGTTTACGGGACCCCGCCCGCGAGCAGTACTTC
>TRBD2|15|TRBJ2-2|TRBV27|-
CASSRREGLVGELFF
TGTGCCAGCAGTAGGCGGGAGGGCCTCGTCGGGGAGCTGTTTTTT
>TRBD1|15|TRBJ2-3|TRBV5-4|-
CASSLARQGGDTQYF
TGTGCCAGCAGCTTGGCCCGACAGGGGGGAGATACGCAGTATTTT
>-|15|TRBJ2-7|TRBV6-1|-
CASSDSVRGLYEQYF
TGTGCCAGCAGTGACTCGGTACGTGGGCTTTACGAGCAGTACTTC
>TRBD1|13|TRBJ2-5|TRBV7-2|-
CASSSRDRRTQYF
TGTGCCAGCAGCTCCCGGGACAGGAGGACCCAGTACTTC
>TRBD1|15|TRBJ2-7|TRBV28|-
CASRRAGQGAYEQYF
TGTGCCAGCAGACGAGCGGGACAGGGGGCCTACGAGCAGTACTTC
>-|13|TRBJ2-7|TRBV11-2|-
CASSLAFENEQYF
TGTGCCAGCAGCTTAGCGTTCGAGAACGAGCAGTACTTC
>TRBD2|19|TRBJ2-6|TRBV7-9|-
CASSPGTSGRWSGANVLTF
TGTGCCAGCAGCCCCGGGACTAGCGGGAGGTGGTCTGGGGCCAACGTCCTGACTTTC
>-|15|TRBJ2-1|TRBV5-1|-
CASSLAEGNYNEQFF
TGCGCCAGCAGCTTGGCAGAAGGGAACTACAATGAGCAGTTCTTC
>TRBD2|16|TRBJ2-7|TRBV6-6|-
CASAAGLAGRGYEQYF
TGTGCCAGCGCCGCGGGACTAGCGGGAAGGGGGTACGAGCAGTACTTC
>-|13|TRBJ2-7|TRBV7-2|-
CAETVPPYYEQYF
TGTGCCGAGACAGTTCCTCCTTACTACGAGCAGTACTTC
>-|16|TRBJ2-6|TRBV9|-
CASSVLGGSGANVLTF
TGTGCCAGCAGCGTACTTGGGGGCTCTGGGGCCAACGTCCTGACTTTC
>TRBD1|17|TRBJ2-7|TRBV30|-
CAWTKTWTGGISYEQYF
TGTGCCTGGACGAAAACCTGGACAGGGGGGATATCCTACGAGCAGTACTTC
>TRBD2|14|TRBJ2-2|TRBV10-1|-
CASSVQGGTGELFF
TGCGCCAGCAGTGTGCAGGGAGGGACCGGGGAGCTGTTTTTT
>-|13|TRBJ1-1|TRBV29-1|few
CSAPNSLAGEAFF
TGCAGCGCCCCCAATTCCCTTGCGGGAGAAGCTTTCTTT
>-|10|TRBJ2-1|TRBV20-1|-
CSAMLNEQFF
TGCAGTGCTATGTTGAATGAGCAGTTCTTC
>-|12|TRBJ2-5|TRBV6-1|-
CASSNPKETQYF
TGTGCCAGCAGTAACCCGAAAGAGACCCAGTACTTC
>TRBD1|16|TRBJ2-2|TRBV29-1|-
CSVDRSQQGAGGELFF
TGCAGCGTTGATCGGAGTCAACAGGGGGCAGGCGGGGAGCTGTTTTTT
>TRBD1|14|TRBJ1-2|TRBV5-1|-
CASSGTGGSWGYTF
TGCGCCAGCAGCGGGACAGGGGGCTCGTGGGGCTACACCTTC
>-|13|TRBJ2-7|TRBV2|-
CATTKLRTYEQYF
TGTGCCACCACCAAACTCCGGACCTACGAGCAGTACTTC
>-|14|TRBJ1-1|TRBV5-8|-
CASRGRAGNTEAFF
TGTGCCAGCAGAGGGAGGGCCGGGAACACTGAAGCTTTCTTT
>TRBD1|15|TRBJ1-4|TRBV7-9|-
CASSRPDRVGEKLFF
TGTGCCAGCAGCCGGCCCGACAGGGTTGGTGAAAAACTGTTTTTT
>TRBD1|13|TRBJ1-1|TRBV7-3|-
CASSPGTGTEAFF
TGTGCCAGCAGCCCGGGGACAGGGACTGAAGCTTTCTTT
>TRBD1|17|TRBJ1-4|TRBV19|-
CASTSPNPGQTREKLFF
TGTGCCAGTACCTCCCCAAATCCGGGACAGACGAGAGAAAAACTGTTTTTT
>-|13|TRBJ1-1|TRBV10-1|few
CASSESAEVEAFF
TGCGCCAGCAGTGAGTCGGCAGAGGTTGAAGCTTTCTTT
>-|14|TRBJ2-3|TRBV5-4|-
CASRPEISTDTQYF
TGTGCCTCCCGGCCGGAGATCAGCACAGATACGCAGTATTTT
>-|13|TRBJ1-1|TRBV6-4|few
CASSDELNTEAFF
TGTGCCAGCAGTGACGAATTGAACACTGAAGCTTTCTTT